One and the same sample provided the 2 T cell receptor beta chains below, sequenced in a study of Tregs in tolerant kidney transplant recipients. This table comes from immunoSEQ multiplex PCR, and its TCRdb copy is limited to in-frame clones, with some not included. The repertoire holds more than 90,000 clones, with around 94% as singletons. Sequenced: CD4+ T cells from blood. All receptors come from a human donor in good health.

The J gene is TRBJ1-2, the V gene TRBV18, with 8 bases matching TRBD1. The V gene end was trimmed by 3 bases and the J gene end by 4 bases; junction bases not matched to a gene: 4. The germline gives CDR1 KGHSH, CDR2 LQKENI. The CDR3 sequence is 14 residues long. The CDR3 loop is CASSPSTGAYGYTF. CDR3 sequence (DNA): TGTGCCAGCTCACCCTCGACAGGGGCCTATGGCTACACCTTC.

The V call is TRBV2, the J call TRBJ2-5, with a weak D call TRBD2 (6 bases). Trimming took off 4 bases at V and 1 base at J, with 7 bases between the two ends. CDR3 length equals 13 residues. Germline V gene sequence: CDR1 SNHLY, CDR2 FYNNEI. The CDR3 is CASSGDFQETQYF. In DNA, the CDR3 is TGTGCCAGCAGTGGGGACTTCCAAGAGACCCAGTACTTC.